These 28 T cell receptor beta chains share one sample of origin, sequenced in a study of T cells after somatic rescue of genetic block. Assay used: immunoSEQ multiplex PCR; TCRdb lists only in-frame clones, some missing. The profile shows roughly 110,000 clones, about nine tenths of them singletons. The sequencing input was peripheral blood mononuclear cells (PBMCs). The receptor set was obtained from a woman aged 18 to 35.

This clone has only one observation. The CDR3 spells CASSFTQGAEAFF. The CDR3 nucleotides are TGTGCCAGCAGCTTTACACAGGGGGCTGAAGCTTTCTTT. The chain has TRBV5-4 and TRBJ1-1, with TRBD1 matching over 8 bases. The V and J ends lost 2 bases and 6 bases, in that order; junction bases with no gene match: 3. This CDR3 is built from 13 residues. Germline V gives CDR1 SGHNT, CDR2 YYREEE (reference sequence). Filled out from reference TRBV5-4 and TRBJ1-1, the complete variable domain reads ETGVTQSPTHLIKTRGQQVTLRCSSQSGHNTVSWYQQALGQGPQFIFQYYREEENGRGNFPPRFSGLQFPNYSSELNVNALELDDSALYLCASSFTQGAEAFFGQGTRLTVV.

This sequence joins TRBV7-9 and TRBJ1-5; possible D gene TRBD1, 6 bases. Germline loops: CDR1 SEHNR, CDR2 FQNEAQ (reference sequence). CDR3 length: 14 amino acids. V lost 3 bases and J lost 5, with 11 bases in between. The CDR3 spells CASSLGQGYQPQHF. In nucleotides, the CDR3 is TGTGCCAGCAGCTTGGGGCAGGGGTATCAGCCCCAGCATTTT.

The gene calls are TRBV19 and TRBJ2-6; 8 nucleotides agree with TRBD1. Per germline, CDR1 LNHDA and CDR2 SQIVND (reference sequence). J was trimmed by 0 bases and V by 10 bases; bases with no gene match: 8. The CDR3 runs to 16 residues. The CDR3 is CATLGTGFSGANVLTF. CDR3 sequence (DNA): TGTGCCACCTTGGGGACAGGATTCTCTGGGGCCAACGTCCTGACTTTC. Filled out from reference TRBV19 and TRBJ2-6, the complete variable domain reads DGGITQSPKYLFRKEGQNVTLSCEQNLNHDAMYWYRQDPGQGLRLIYYSQIVNDFQKGDIAEGYSVSREKKESFPLTVTSAQKNPTAFYLCATLGTGFSGANVLTFGAGSRLTVL.

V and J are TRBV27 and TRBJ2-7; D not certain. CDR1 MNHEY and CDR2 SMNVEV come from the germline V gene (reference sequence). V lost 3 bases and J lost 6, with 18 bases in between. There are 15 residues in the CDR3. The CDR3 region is CASSFFLVPPREQYF. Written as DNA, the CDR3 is TGTGCCAGCAGTTTTTTTCTAGTCCCCCCTCGCGAGCAGTACTTC.

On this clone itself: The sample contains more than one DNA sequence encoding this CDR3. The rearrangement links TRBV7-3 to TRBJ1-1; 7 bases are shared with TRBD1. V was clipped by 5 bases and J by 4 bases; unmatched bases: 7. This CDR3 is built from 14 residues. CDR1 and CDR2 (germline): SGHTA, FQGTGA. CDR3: CASSLQGPGTEAFF. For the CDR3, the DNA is TGTGCCAGCAGCCTACAGGGGCCGGGCACTGAAGCTTTCTTT.

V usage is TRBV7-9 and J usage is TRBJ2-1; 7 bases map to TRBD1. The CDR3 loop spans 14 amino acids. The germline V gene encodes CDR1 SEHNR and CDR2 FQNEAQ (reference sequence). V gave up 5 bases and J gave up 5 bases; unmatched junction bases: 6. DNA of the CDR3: TGTGCCAGCAGCCCCGGGACAGCCGACAATGAGCAGTTCTTC. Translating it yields CASSPGTADNEQFF.

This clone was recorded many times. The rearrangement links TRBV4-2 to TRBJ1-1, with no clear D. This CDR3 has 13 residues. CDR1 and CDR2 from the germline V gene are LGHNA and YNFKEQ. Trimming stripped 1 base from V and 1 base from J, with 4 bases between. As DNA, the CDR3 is TGTGCCAGCAGCCAAGGGGAGAACACTGAAGCTTTCTTT. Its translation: CASSQGENTEAFF.

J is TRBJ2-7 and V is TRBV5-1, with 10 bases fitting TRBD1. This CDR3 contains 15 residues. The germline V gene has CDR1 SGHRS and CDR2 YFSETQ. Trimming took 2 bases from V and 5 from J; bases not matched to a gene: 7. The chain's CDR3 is CASSLPGQGGHEQYF. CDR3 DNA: TGCGCCAGCAGCTTACCTGGACAGGGGGGCCACGAGCAGTACTTC.

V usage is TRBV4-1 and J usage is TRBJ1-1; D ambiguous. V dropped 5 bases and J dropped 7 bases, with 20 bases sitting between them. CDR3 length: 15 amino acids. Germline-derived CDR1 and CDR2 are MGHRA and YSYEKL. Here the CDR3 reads CASSFIPLVEGEAFF. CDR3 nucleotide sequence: TGCGCCAGCAGCTTTATCCCCTTGGTGGAGGGTGAAGCTTTCTTT.

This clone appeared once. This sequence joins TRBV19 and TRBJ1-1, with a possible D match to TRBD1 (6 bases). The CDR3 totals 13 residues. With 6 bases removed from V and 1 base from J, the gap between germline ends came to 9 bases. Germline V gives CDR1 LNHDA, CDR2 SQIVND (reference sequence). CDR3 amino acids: CASSPTGNTEAFF. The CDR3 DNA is TGTGCCAGTAGCCCGACAGGGAACACTGAAGCTTTCTTT. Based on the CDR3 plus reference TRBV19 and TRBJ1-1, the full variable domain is DGGITQSPKYLFRKEGQNVTLSCEQNLNHDAMYWYRQDPGQGLRLIYYSQIVNDFQKGDIAEGYSVSREKKESFPLTVTSAQKNPTAFYLCASSPTGNTEAFFGQGTRLTVV.

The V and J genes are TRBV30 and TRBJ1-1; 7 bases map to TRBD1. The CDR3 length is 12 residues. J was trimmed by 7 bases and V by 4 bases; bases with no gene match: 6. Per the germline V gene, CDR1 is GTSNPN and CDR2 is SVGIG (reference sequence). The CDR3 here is CAWTPTGNEAFF. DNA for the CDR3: TGTGCCTGGACCCCGACAGGGAATGAAGCTTTCTTT.

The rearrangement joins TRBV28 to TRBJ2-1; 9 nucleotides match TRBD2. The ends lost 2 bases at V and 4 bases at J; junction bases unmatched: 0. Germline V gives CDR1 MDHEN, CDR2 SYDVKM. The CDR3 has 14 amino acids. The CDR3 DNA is TGTGCCAGCAGTTTAAGCGGGGGGTACAATGAGCAGTTCTTC. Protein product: CASSLSGGYNEQFF.

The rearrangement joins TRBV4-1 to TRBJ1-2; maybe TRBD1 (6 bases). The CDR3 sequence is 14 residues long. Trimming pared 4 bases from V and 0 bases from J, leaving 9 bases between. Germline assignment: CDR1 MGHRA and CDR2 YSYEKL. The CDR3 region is CASSRGLSNYGYTF. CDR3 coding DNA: TGCGCCAGCAGCCGGGGGCTCTCTAACTATGGCTACACCTTC.

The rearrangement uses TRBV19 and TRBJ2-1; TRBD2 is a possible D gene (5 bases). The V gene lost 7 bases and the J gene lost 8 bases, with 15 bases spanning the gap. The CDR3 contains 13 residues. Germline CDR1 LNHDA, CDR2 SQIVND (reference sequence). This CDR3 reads CASNNDYSDEQFF. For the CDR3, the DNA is TGTGCCAGTAATAACGACTATAGCGATGAGCAGTTCTTC.

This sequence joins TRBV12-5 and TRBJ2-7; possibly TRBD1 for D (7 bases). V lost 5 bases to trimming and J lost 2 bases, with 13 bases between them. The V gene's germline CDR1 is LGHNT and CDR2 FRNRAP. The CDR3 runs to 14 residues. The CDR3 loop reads CASGTGDRPYEQYF. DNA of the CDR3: TGTGCTAGTGGTACGGGGGACAGACCCTACGAGCAGTACTTC.

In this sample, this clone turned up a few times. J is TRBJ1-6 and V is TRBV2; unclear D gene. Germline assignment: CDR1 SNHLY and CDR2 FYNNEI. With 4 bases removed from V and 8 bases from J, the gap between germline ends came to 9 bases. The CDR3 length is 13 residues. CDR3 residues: CASSAQSYSPLHF. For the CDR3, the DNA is TGTGCCAGCAGTGCTCAGTCCTATTCACCCCTCCACTTT.

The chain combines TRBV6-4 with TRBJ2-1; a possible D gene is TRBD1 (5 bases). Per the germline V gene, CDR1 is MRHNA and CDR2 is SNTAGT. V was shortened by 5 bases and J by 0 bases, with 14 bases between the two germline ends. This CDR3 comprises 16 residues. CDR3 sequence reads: CASSSDLRGSYNEQFF. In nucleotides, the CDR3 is TGTGCCAGCAGTTCGGACCTTAGGGGCTCCTACAATGAGCAGTTCTTC.

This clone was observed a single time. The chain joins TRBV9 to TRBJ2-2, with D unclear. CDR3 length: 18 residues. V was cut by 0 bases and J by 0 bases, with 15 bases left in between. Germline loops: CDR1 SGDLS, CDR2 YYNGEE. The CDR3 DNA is TGTGCCAGCAGCGTAGCTGTATCAGGTGCCTCGAACACCGGGGAGCTGTTTTTT. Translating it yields CASSVAVSGASNTGELFF.

The CDR3 reads CASSPIYNEQFF. The CDR3 DNA reads as TGTGCCAGCAGCCCTATCTACAATGAGCAGTTCTTC. The chain combines TRBV7-2 with TRBJ2-1, with unresolved D. This CDR3 contains 12 residues. Germline CDR1 reads SGHTA; CDR2 reads FQGNSA. V was trimmed by 5 bases and J by 3 bases, leaving 5 bases between them.

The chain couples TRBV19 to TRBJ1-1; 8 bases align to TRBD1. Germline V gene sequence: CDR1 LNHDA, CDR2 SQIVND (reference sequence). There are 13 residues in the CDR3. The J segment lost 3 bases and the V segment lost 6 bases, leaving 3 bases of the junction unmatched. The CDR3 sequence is CASRTTGDTEAFF. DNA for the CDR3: TGTGCCAGTAGAACGACAGGGGACACTGAAGCTTTCTTT.

DNA for the CDR3: TGTGCCAGCAGCTTGGAACTAGCGGGGGGCTTAACAATTAATGAGCAGTTCTTC. Amino acid sequence: CASSLELAGGLTINEQFF. The V and J genes are TRBV5-6 and TRBJ2-1; 12 bases align to TRBD2. V lost 0 bases to trimming and J lost 7 bases; unmatched junction nucleotides: 11. CDR3 length equals 18 residues. CDR1 and CDR2 (germline): SGHDT, YYEEEE.

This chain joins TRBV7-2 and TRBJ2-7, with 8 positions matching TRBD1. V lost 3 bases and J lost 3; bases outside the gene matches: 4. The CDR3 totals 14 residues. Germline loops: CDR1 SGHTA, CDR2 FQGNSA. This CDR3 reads CASSFRQGSYEQYF. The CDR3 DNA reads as TGTGCCAGCAGCTTCAGACAGGGGAGCTACGAGCAGTACTTC.

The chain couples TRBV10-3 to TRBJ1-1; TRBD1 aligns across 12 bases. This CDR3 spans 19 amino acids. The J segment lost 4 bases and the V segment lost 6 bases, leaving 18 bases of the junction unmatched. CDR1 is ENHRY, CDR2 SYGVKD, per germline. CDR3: CAISPRIPGTGGGGTEAFF. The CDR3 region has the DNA TGTGCCATCAGCCCCAGGATCCCCGGGACAGGGGGCGGAGGCACTGAAGCTTTCTTT.

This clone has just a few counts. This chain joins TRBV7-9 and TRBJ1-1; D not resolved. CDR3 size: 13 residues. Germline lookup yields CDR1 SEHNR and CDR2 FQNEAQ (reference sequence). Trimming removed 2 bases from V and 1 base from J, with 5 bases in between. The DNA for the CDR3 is TGTGCCAGCAGCTTAACAGCGAACACTGAAGCTTTCTTT. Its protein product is CASSLTANTEAFF.

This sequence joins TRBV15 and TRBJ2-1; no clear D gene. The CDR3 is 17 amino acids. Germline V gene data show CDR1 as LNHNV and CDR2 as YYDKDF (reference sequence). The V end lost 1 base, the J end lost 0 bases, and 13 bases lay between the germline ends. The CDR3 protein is CATSRARLDSSYNEQFF. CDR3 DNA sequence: TGTGCCACCAGCAGAGCAAGACTCGATAGCTCCTACAATGAGCAGTTCTTC. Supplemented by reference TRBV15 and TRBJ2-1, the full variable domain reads DAMVIQNPRYQVTQFGKPVTLSCSQTLNHNVMYWYQQKSSQAPKLLFHYYDKDFNNEADTPDNFQSRRPNTSFCFLDIRSPGLGDTAMYLCATSRARLDSSYNEQFFGPGTRLTVL.

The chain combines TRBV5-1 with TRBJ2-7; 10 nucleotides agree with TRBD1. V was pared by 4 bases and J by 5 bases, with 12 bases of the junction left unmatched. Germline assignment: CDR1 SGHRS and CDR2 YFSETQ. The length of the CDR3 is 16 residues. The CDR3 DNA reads TGCGCCAGCAGCCCCCTTCCGGGACAGGGGATCGACGAGCAGTACTTC. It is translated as CASSPLPGQGIDEQYF.

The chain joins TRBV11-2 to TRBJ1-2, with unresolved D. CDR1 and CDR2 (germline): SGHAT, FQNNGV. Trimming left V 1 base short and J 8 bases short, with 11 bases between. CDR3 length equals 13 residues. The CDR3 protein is CASSLAGEWGYTF. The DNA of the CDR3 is TGTGCCAGCAGCTTAGCCGGCGAGTGGGGCTACACCTTC. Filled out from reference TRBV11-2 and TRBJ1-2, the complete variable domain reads EAGVAQSPRYKIIEKRQSVAFWCNPISGHATLYWYQQILGQGPKLLIQFQNNGVVDDSQLPKDRFSAERLKGVDSTLKIQPAKLEDSAVYLCASSLAGEWGYTFGSGTRLTVV.

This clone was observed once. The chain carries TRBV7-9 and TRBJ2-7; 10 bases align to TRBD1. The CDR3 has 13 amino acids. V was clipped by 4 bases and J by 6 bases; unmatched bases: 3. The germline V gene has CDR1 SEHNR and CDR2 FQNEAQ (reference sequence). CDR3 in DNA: TGTGCCAGCAGCTGGGGGACAGGGGCCGAGCAGTACTTC. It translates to CASSWGTGAEQYF.